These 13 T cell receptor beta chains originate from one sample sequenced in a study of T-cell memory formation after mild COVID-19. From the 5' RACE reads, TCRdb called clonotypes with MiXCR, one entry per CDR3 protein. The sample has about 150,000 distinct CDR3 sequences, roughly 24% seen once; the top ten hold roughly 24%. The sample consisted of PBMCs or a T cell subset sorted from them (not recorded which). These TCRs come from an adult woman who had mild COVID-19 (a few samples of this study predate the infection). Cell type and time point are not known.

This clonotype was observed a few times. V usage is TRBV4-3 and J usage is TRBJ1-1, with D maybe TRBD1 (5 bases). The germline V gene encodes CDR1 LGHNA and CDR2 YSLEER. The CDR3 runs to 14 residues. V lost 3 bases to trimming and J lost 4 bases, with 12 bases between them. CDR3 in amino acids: CASSQSRGTTEAFF. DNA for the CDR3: TGCGCCAGCAGCCAGAGCCGGGGGACCACTGAAGCTTTCTTT.

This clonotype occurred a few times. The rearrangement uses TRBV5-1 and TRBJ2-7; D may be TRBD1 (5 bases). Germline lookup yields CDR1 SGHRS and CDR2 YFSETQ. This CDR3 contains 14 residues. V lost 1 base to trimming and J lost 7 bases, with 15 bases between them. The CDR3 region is CASSLYLGALEQYF. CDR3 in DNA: TGCGCCAGCAGCTTGTATCTAGGGGCACTGGAGCAGTACTTC.

The CDR3 sequence: CASSYPGVSNQPQHF. For the CDR3, the DNA is TGTGCCAGCAGTTACCCAGGCGTAAGCAATCAGCCCCAGCATTTT. The chain joins TRBV6-6 to TRBJ1-5; the D is unclear. The CDR3 runs 15 residues. Germline CDR1 reads MNHNY; CDR2 reads SVGAGI (reference sequence). The V end was cut by 2 bases, the J end by 1 base, with 9 bases between.

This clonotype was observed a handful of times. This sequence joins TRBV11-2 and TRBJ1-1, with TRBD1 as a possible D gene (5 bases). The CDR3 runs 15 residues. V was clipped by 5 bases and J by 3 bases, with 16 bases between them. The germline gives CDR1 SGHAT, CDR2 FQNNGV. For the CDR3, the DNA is TGTGCCAGCAGCCCGGGTGGGGGTGGTGACACTGAAGCTTTCTTT. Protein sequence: CASSPGGGGDTEAFF.

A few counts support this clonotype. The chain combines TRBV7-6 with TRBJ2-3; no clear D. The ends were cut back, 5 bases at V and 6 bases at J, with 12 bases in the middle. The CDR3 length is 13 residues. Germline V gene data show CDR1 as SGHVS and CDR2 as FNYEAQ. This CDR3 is CASSPASTDTQYF. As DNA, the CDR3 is TGTGCCAGCAGCCCCGCCTCCACGGATACGCAGTATTTT.

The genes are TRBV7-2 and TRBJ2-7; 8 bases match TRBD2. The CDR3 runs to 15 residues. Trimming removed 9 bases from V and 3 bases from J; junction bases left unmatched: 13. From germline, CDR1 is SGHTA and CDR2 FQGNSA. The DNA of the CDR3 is TGTGCCAGTAAAATAATCCTAGCGGGCGGCTACGAGCAGTACTTC. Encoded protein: CASKIILAGGYEQYF. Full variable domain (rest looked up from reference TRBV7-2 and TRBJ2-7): GAGVSQSPSNKVTEKGKDVELRCDPISGHTALYWYRQSLGQGLEFLIYFQGNSAPDKSGLPSDRFSAERTGGSVSTLTIQRTQQEDSAVYLCASKIILAGGYEQYFGPGTRLTVT.

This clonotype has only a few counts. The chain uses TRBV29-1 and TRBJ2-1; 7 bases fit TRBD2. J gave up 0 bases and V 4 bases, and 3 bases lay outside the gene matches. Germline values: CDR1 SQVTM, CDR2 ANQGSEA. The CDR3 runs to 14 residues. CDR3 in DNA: TGCAGCGTTGCTGGGAGGGGCTCCTACAATGAGCAGTTCTTC. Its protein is CSVAGRGSYNEQFF.

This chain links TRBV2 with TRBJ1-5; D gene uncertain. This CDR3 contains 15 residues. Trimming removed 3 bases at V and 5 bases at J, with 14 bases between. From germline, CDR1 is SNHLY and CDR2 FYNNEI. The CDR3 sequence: CASSEGRGSYQPQHF. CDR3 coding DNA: TGTGCCAGCAGTGAGGGCAGAGGCTCTTATCAGCCCCAGCATTTT.

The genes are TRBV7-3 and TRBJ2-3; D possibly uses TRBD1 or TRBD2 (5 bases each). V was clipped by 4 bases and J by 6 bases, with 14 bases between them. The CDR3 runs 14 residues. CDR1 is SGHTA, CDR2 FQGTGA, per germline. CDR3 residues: CASSSRDDLDTQYF. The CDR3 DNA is TGTGCCAGCAGCTCCAGGGACGACCTGGATACGCAGTATTTT.

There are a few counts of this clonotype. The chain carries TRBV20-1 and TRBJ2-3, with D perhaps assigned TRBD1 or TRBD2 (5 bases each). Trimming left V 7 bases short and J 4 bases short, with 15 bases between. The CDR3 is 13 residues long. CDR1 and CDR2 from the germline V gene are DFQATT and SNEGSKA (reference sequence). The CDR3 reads CSVLELGADTQYF. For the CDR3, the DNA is TGCAGTGTTCTGGAACTAGGGGCAGATACGCAGTATTTT.

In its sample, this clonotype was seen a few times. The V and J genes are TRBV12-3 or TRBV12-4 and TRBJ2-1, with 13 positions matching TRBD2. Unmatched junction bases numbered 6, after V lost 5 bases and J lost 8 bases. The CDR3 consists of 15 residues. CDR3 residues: CASSLLAGGPHEQFF. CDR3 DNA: TGTGCCAGCAGTCTACTAGCGGGGGGGCCCCATGAGCAGTTCTTC.

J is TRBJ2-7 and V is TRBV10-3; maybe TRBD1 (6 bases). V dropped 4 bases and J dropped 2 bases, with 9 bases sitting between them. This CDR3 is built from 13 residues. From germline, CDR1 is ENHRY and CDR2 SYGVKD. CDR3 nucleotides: TGTGCCATCAGTGCGGGACAAACCTACGAGCAGTACTTC. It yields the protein CAISAGQTYEQYF.

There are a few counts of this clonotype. The CDR3 region is CASSQGELVIRELFF. In DNA form, the CDR3 reads TGCGCCAGCAGCCAAGGGGAACTAGTTATCCGGGAGCTGTTTTTT. The V gene is TRBV4-1, the J gene TRBJ2-2, with D possibly being TRBD2 (5 bases). The length of the CDR3 is 15 residues. V lost 1 base, J lost 9 bases, and 15 bases lay in between. Germline V gives CDR1 MGHRA, CDR2 YSYEKL.